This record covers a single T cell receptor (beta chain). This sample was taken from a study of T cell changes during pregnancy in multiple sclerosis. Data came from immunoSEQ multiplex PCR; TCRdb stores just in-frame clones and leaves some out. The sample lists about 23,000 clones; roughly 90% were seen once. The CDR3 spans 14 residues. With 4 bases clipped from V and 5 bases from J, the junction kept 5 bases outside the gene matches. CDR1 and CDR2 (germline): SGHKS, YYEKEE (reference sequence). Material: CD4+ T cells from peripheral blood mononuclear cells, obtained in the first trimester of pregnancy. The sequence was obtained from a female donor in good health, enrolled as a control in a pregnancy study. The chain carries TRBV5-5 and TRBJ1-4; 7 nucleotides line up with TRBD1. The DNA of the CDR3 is TGTGCCAGCAGCCACGGGACAGAAAATGAAAAACTGTTTTTT. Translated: CASSHGTENEKLFF.